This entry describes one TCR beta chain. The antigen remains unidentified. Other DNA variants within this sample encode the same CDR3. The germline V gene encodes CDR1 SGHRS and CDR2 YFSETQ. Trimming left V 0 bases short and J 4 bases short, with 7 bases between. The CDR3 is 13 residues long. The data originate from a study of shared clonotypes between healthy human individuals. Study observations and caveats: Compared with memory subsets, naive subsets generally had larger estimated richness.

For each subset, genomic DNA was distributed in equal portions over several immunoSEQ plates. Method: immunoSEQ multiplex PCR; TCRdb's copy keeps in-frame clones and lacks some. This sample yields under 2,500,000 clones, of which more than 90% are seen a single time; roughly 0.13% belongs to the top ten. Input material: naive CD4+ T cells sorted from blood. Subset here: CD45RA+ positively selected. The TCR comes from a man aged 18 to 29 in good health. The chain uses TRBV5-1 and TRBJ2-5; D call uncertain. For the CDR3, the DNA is TGCGCCAGCAGCTTGGCGAAGGGAGAGACCCAGTACTTC. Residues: CASSLAKGETQYF. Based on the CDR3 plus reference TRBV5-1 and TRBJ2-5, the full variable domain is KAGVTQTPRYLIKTRGQQVTLSCSPISGHRSVSWYQQTPGQGLQFLFEYFSETQRNKGNFPGRFSGRQFSNSRSEMNVSTLELGDSALYLCASSLAKGETQYFGPGTRLLVL.